This record concerns one T cell receptor (beta chain) sequence. Its specificity is unknown. The data were obtained in a study of OX40 agonist ivuxolimab in advanced cancers. Study-level background: Three partial responders included one hepatocellular carcinoma patient and two cutaneous melanoma patients. Findings of the study overall: Patients who responded partially at 0.1-3.0 mg/kg showed clonal expansion ranking among the lowest. There was clonal expansion of CD4+ and CD8+ blood T cells by week 6 at 0.1 to 3.0 mg/kg.

Collection of blood occurred at baseline, at cycle 4 day 1, and at cycle 7 day 1. The CDR3 contains 12 residues. The germline V gene encodes CDR1 MDHEN and CDR2 SYDVKM. The V end was cut by 3 bases, the J end by 8 bases, with 10 bases between. The table came from immunoSEQ multiplex PCR; TCRdb's copy has only in-frame clones and leaves some out. The sample holds tens of thousands of clones, approximately 90% seen once. The starting material was CD4+ or CD8+ T cells sorted from blood, obtained in a trial of the OX40 agonist ivuxolimab. This rearrangement joins TRBV28 to TRBJ1-2; D gene ambiguous. The source of this sequence is an adult with an advanced solid tumor such as melanoma, head and neck, liver or kidney cancer. CDR3 region: CASSLSLGGYTF. DNA for the CDR3: TGTGCCAGCAGTTTGTCTCTGGGGGGCTACACCTTC.